This T cell receptor (beta chain) came from a study of blood T cell repertoires in COVID-19. Assay used: immunoSEQ multiplex PCR; TCRdb lists only in-frame clones, some missing. The sample records approximately 69,000 clones, roughly 86% being singletons. Per germline, CDR1 SGHRS and CDR2 YFSETQ. This CDR3 comprises 16 residues. With V trimmed by 0 bases and J by 1 base, 4 bases remained unmatched. This sequence was found in a man in his fifties with acute or convalescent COVID-19. The sample taken for sequencing was peripheral blood. V gene TRBV5-1 combines with J gene TRBJ2-5; 9 bases map to TRBD2. The CDR3 region is CASSLGVAGAQETQYF. As DNA, the CDR3 is TGCGCCAGCAGCTTGGGAGTAGCGGGGGCCCAAGAGACCCAGTACTTC.